This entry lists 17 T cell receptor beta chains sequenced from one sample in a study of T cell responses to AZD1222 COVID-19 vaccine. Some clones are missing from TCRdb's copy, which holds only in-frame ones; the method was immunoSEQ multiplex PCR. The sample lists 150,000 to 200,000 clones; around 90% were seen once. Sequenced material: peripheral blood, taken 28 days after the second dose of the MenACWY control vaccine. The receptors derive from an adult who received the MenACWY meningococcal vaccine as a control.

V is TRBV7-3 and J is TRBJ2-3; D is undetermined. In germline, CDR1 is SGHTA, CDR2 FQGTGA. Trimming stripped 4 bases from V and 2 bases from J, with 7 bases between. CDR3 length equals 13 residues. For the CDR3, the DNA is TGTGCCAGCAGCTCCCCCTTCACAGATACGCAGTATTTT. It yields the protein CASSSPFTDTQYF.

V and J are TRBV10-1 and TRBJ2-2; weak D call: TRBD1 (6 bases). Trimming pared 2 bases from V and 4 bases from J, leaving 11 bases between. The CDR3 extends over 15 amino acids. Germline V gene lookup returns CDR1 WNHNN and CDR2 SYGVQD (reference sequence). CDR3 nucleotide sequence: TGCGCCAGCAGTGAGGGAGACAGGCCCACCGGGGAGCTGTTTTTT. This gives the protein CASSEGDRPTGELFF.

The chain employs TRBV27 and TRBJ2-3, with 10 positions matching TRBD1. The CDR3 runs 20 residues. Trimming cost V 5 bases and J 2 bases; bases outside gene matches: 19. The germline V gene has CDR1 MNHEY and CDR2 SMNVEV (reference sequence). The CDR3 DNA reads TGTGCCAGCAGTCCCAAAAACCGGGACAGGGGCCCCCCTTCCACAGATACGCAGTATTTT. This translates into CASSPKNRDRGPPSTDTQYF.

In its sample, this clone was seen once. V and J are TRBV5-1 and TRBJ1-2; D possibly corresponds to TRBD1 (6 bases). The length of the CDR3 is 14 residues. Trimming pared 2 bases from V and 7 bases from J, leaving 15 bases between. Germline values: CDR1 SGHRS, CDR2 YFSETQ. The CDR3 coding sequence is TGCGCCAGCAGCTTCTCACAGGGAACGGCTGGCTACACCTTC. Protein sequence: CASSFSQGTAGYTF.

The V and J genes are TRBV18 and TRBJ1-4; no reliable D call. V gave up 2 bases and J gave up 8 bases, with 15 bases separating them. From germline, CDR1 is KGHSH and CDR2 LQKENI. The CDR3 runs to 15 residues. The CDR3 region is CASSPNQTPGEKLFF. The CDR3 DNA reads as TGTGCCAGCTCACCAAACCAGACCCCGGGGGAAAAACTGTTTTTT.

The rearrangement uses TRBV28 and TRBJ1-2; the D is unclear. The CDR3 has 17 amino acids. Trimming removed 5 bases at V and 5 bases at J, with 24 bases between. Germline V gives CDR1 MDHEN, CDR2 SYDVKM. The CDR3 region is CASSATIPSHFLYGYTF. CDR3 DNA sequence: TGTGCCAGCAGTGCTACAATCCCCAGCCACTTCCTTTATGGCTACACCTTC.

This clone occurred a few times. V usage is TRBV11-3 and J usage is TRBJ2-1; 11 positions agree with TRBD1. There are 16 residues in the CDR3. Germline lookup yields CDR1 SGHNT and CDR2 YENEEA. Losses at the gene ends were 0 bases for V and 10 bases for J; bases not matched to a gene: 8. The CDR3 reads CASSLDLGTGGGEQFF. DNA of the CDR3: TGTGCCAGCAGCTTAGATCTCGGGACAGGGGGTGGAGAGCAGTTCTTC.

The gene calls are TRBV10-3 and TRBJ2-7, with 8 nucleotides matching TRBD2. The J segment lost 2 bases and the V segment lost 0 bases, leaving 12 bases of the junction unmatched. The germline V gene has CDR1 ENHRY and CDR2 SYGVKD. The CDR3 contains 18 residues. DNA for the CDR3: TGTGCCATCAGTGAGTCACAAACGGGAGGGTCAAGTGCCTACGAGCAGTACTTC. This translates into CAISESQTGGSSAYEQYF.

V and J are TRBV11-2 and TRBJ2-3; D unresolved. Germline lookup yields CDR1 SGHAT and CDR2 FQNNGV. V shed 1 base and J shed 4 bases, with 6 bases lying between them. The CDR3 has 13 residues. CDR3 DNA sequence: TGTGCCAGCAGCTTAGGTGACGCAGATACGCAGTATTTT. Protein: CASSLGDADTQYF.

V gene TRBV2 combines with J gene TRBJ1-2; D is perhaps TRBD1 (6 bases). In germline, CDR1 is SNHLY, CDR2 FYNNEI. The CDR3 spans 15 residues. Trimming took 3 bases from V and 4 from J, leaving 15 bases between them. The chain's CDR3 is CASSEGQPGSYGYTF. The CDR3 nucleotides are TGTGCCAGCAGTGAGGGACAACCTGGATCCTATGGCTACACCTTC. Together with reference TRBV2 and TRBJ1-2, the CDR3 gives the full variable domain: EPEVTQTPSHQVTQMGQEVILRCVPISNHLYFYWYRQILGQKVEFLVSFYNNEISEKSEIFDDQFSVERPDGSNFTLKIRSTKLEDSAMYFCASSEGQPGSYGYTFGSGTRLTVV.

In its sample, this clone was seen a few times. This sequence joins TRBV5-6 and TRBJ1-2, with TRBD1 as a possible D gene (5 bases). The V end lost 3 bases, the J end lost 3 bases, and 18 bases lay between the germline ends. Germline V lookup: CDR1 SGHDT, CDR2 YYEEEE. CDR3 length: 16 amino acids. The CDR3 spells CASSWDGPGGDYGYTF. DNA of the CDR3: TGTGCCAGCAGCTGGGACGGACCGGGGGGTGACTATGGCTACACCTTC.

J is TRBJ2-2 and V is TRBV29-1, with 9 bases fitting TRBD1. V dropped 6 bases and J dropped 3; count of bases not matched to a gene: 5. The germline gives CDR1 SQVTM, CDR2 ANQGSEA. This CDR3 is built from 14 residues. CDR3 nucleotides: TGCAGCGTCCTCAGACAGGGGGACACCGGGGAGCTGTTTTTT. Its protein is CSVLRQGDTGELFF.

The chain carries TRBV5-4 and TRBJ1-2; D is uncertain. V was cut by 0 bases and J by 3 bases, with 9 bases left in between. Germline loops: CDR1 SGHNT, CDR2 YYREEE (reference sequence). The CDR3 is 14 residues long. The CDR3 DNA follows: TGTGCCAGCAGCTTGGAACGGAGGGACTATGGCTACACCTTC. It encodes CASSLERRDYGYTF.

This chain links TRBV10-3 with TRBJ1-2; D is possibly TRBD1 (6 bases). Germline CDR1 and CDR2: ENHRY and SYGVKD. This CDR3 spans 16 amino acids. V gave up 2 bases and J gave up 5 bases, with 18 bases separating them. The CDR3 DNA reads as TGTGCCATCAGTGAGCTCTCCCGGACAGCCTCTTATGGCTACACCTTC. Its protein is CAISELSRTASYGYTF.

The chain combines TRBV5-1 with TRBJ2-7; 9 positions agree with TRBD2. Germline V gene lookup returns CDR1 SGHRS and CDR2 YFSETQ. V lost 4 bases and J lost 2; bases outside the gene matches: 13. The CDR3 totals 17 residues. The CDR3, as DNA: TGCGCCAGCAGCCTGACTGGGGGGCTAGCGGGGACCTACGAGCAGTACTTC. Its protein is CASSLTGGLAGTYEQYF.

V usage is TRBV9 and J usage is TRBJ2-2; possibly TRBD1 or TRBD2 for D (5 bases each). Trimming removed 4 bases at V and 11 bases at J, with 24 bases between. The germline gives CDR1 SGDLS, CDR2 YYNGEE. CDR3 length: 16 amino acids. The CDR3 DNA sequence: TGTGCCAGCAGCCCCGGGACCCCTCAGAGGTCCGTAGAGCTGTTTTTT. Protein sequence: CASSPGTPQRSVELFF.

V and J are TRBV20-1 and TRBJ2-5, with D hard to call. The V end lost 3 bases, the J end lost 2 bases, and 4 bases lay between the germline ends. The CDR3 is 11 residues long. Germline CDR1 DFQATT, CDR2 SNEGSKA (reference sequence). As DNA, the CDR3 is TGCAGTGCTAGTTGGCAAGAGACCCAGTACTTC. The encoded protein is CSASWQETQYF.